These T cell receptor beta chains were read from a single sample in a study of T-cell reconstitution after alpha-beta-depleted transplantation in children. Using its own MiXCR run on the PCR reads, TCRdb lists one record per CDR3 protein. This table has 77,000 or so distinct CDR3 sequences, about a sixth appearing once. This specimen was PBMCs, mostly from graft donor cells, taken 360 days after TCRalphabeta/CD19-depleted stem cell transplant. The source is a male patient between 2 and 10 years old who had a stem cell transplant for acute lymphoblastic leukemia, so the T cells may come from the graft donor. Each CDR3 is given with its conserved first and last residue. A D gene is named only where the DNA matches it firmly. Only some rows state a clone size, as once, few, many or a class for expanded clones.

>.|TRBD1|13|TRBJ1-1|TRBV6-5
TGTGCCAGCAGTTACACGCGGGACAGGGGCGCTTTCTTT
CASSYTRDRGAFF
>.|TRBD1|17|TRBJ2-4|TRBV12-3/TRBV12-4
TGTGCCAGCAGTTTAGTCCCCCCCGGACAGGTGAAAAACATTCAGTACTTC
CASSLVPPGQVKNIQYF
>few|.|14|TRBJ2-7|TRBV5-6
TGTGCCAGCAGCCGACTAGAGCGAAGTTGGGAGCAGTACTTC
CASSRLERSWEQYF
>few|.|15|TRBJ1-1|TRBV24-1
TGTGCCACCAGTGATTCTAGGACACAGAACACTGAAGCTTTCTTT
CATSDSRTQNTEAFF
>many|TRBD2|15|TRBJ2-5|TRBV20-1
TGCAGTGCTAGACGGTTAGCGGGAGGGATCGAGACCCAGTACTTC
CSARRLAGGIETQYF
>.|.|13|TRBJ2-5|TRBV25-1
TGTGCCAGCAGTGACCCTGGGCGGGAGACCCAGTACTTC
CASSDPGRETQYF
>few|.|16|TRBJ1-1|TRBV5-6
TGTGCCAGCAGCTTGGAGGGGGGTTCAGGGGCCACTGAAGCTTTCTTT
CASSLEGGSGATEAFF
>.|TRBD2|15|TRBJ2-1|TRBV10-3
TGTGCCATCAGTTTCGGGACTAGCGGGAGTTATGAGCAGTTCTTC
CAISFGTSGSYEQFF
>.|TRBD2|18|TRBJ2-1|TRBV4-1
TGCGCCAGCAGCCAGGAGGGACTAGCGGGAGCATCTTTCAATGAGCAGTTCTTC
CASSQEGLAGASFNEQFF
>.|TRBD2|13|TRBJ2-7|TRBV20-1
TGCAGTGGGGCGGTAGCGGGAGGCCACGAGCAGTACTTC
CSGAVAGGHEQYF
>.|.|19|TRBJ2-1|TRBV11-2
TGTGCCAGCAGCTTAGGGGCCGGGATTCTAGGGACCTCCTACAATGAGCAGTTCTTC
CASSLGAGILGTSYNEQFF
>few|.|17|TRBJ2-7|TRBV4-1
TGCGCCAGCAGCCCTGAGGGGTCTCGGAGGGGATTTCGGGAGCAGTACTTC
CASSPEGSRRGFREQYF
>few|.|10|TRBJ2-5|TRBV9
TGTCGAGGGTACCAAGAGACCCAGTACTTC
CRGYQETQYF
>.|.|11|TRBJ2-3|TRBV5-5
TGTGCCAGCAGCTTGACGGTTACGCAGTATTTT
CASSLTVTQYF
>.|.|13|TRBJ2-5|TRBV20-1
TGCAGTGCCGCGGGACTCCGACAAGAGACCCAGTACTTC
CSAAGLRQETQYF
>few|.|14|TRBJ2-7|TRBV3-1
TGTGCCAGCAGCCAAGTAGGCAGTATCCACGAGCAGTACTTC
CASSQVGSIHEQYF
>many|.|13|TRBJ2-7|TRBV5-1
TGCGCCAGCAGCTTGAACAGTGGCTACGAGCAGTACTTC
CASSLNSGYEQYF
>few|TRBD2|15|TRBJ2-1|TRBV12-3/TRBV12-4
TGTGCCAGCAGTTTGACTAGCGGGAGTTTGAATGAGCAGTTCTTC
CASSLTSGSLNEQFF
>.|.|14|TRBJ1-3|TRBV5-1
TGCGCCAGCAGCTTAAGGGGCTCTGGAAACACCATATATTTT
CASSLRGSGNTIYF
>.|.|15|TRBJ2-1|TRBV5-6
TGTGCCAGCAGCTTGTTGGCTAGCTCCTACAATGAGAAGTTCTTC
CASSLLASSYNEKFF
>many|.|14|TRBJ2-3|TRBV10-3
TGTGCCATCGGGATGACTAGGGGCACAGATACGCAGTATTTT
CAIGMTRGTDTQYF
>.|.|14|TRBJ2-6|TRBV18
TGTGCCAGCTCATCGTATACTGGGGCCAACGTCCTGACTTTC
CASSSYTGANVLTF
>few|.|15|TRBJ1-3|TRBV7-9
TGTGCCAGCAGCTTAGTTTCGGTGTCTGGAAACACCATATATTTT
CASSLVSVSGNTIYF
>few|TRBD2|17|TRBJ2-1|TRBV7-9
TGTGCCAGCAGTCACTACTTCGGGCGGGAGATCTACAATGAGCAGTTCTTC
CASSHYFGREIYNEQFF
>.|.|18|TRBJ2-1|TRBV11-2
TGTGCCAGCAGCTTACGAGGCCTCGGGGGCCTCCCGTACAATGAGCAGTTCTTC
CASSLRGLGGLPYNEQFF
>.|TRBD1|15|TRBJ2-3|TRBV27
TGTGCCAGCAATAGTCAAGGGGGCGGCCCGGATACGCAGTATTTT
CASNSQGGGPDTQYF
>.|.|17|TRBJ2-7|TRBV3-1
TGTGCCAGCAGCCGATACATAGGGCAGGGGGGGGCCTACGAGCAGTACTTC
CASSRYIGQGGAYEQYF
>few|TRBD1|15|TRBJ2-1|TRBV24-1
TGTGCCACCAGTGAGACGACAGGGGAGGTCAATGAGCAGTTCTTC
CATSETTGEVNEQFF
>few|TRBD1|15|TRBJ2-5|TRBV7-9
TGTGCCAGCAGCTTAGACCGGGGACAGCGAGAGACCCAGTACTTC
CASSLDRGQRETQYF
>few|.|16|TRBJ2-2|TRBV6-5
TGTGCCAGCAGTTACTCCATCCCCAGGGGCACCGGGGAGCTGTTTTTT
CASSYSIPRGTGELFF
>.|.|14|TRBJ1-1|TRBV5-5
TGTGCCAGCAGCAGACCCAGGGGAGGAACTGAAGCTTTCTTT
CASSRPRGGTEAFF
>few|.|16|TRBJ2-6|TRBV5-1
TGCGCCAGCAGCTTGGAAACAGGGCCTGGGGCCAACGTCCTGACTTTC
CASSLETGPGANVLTF
>few|.|15|TRBJ2-1|TRBV5-1
TGCGCCAGCAGCTTGGGTGGTCCTCTGGACAATGAGCAGTTCTTC
CASSLGGPLDNEQFF
>.|.|12|TRBJ2-3|TRBV5-1
TGCGCCAGCAGCTTCTCTATGGATACGCAGTATTTT
CASSFSMDTQYF
>many|TRBD1|15|TRBJ2-4|TRBV5-1
TGCGCCAGCAGTAGGACAGGGGTCGGTATGGACATTCAGTACTTC
CASSRTGVGMDIQYF
>.|TRBD2|16|TRBJ2-1|TRBV10-3
TGTGCCTCTAAGCGGACTAGCCTCCGAGGAAACAATGAGCAGTTCTTC
CASKRTSLRGNNEQFF
>.|.|14|TRBJ2-1|TRBV4-1
TGCGCCAGCAGCCAAGACCCTACTAGGGATGAGCAGTTCTTC
CASSQDPTRDEQFF
>few|TRBD1|13|TRBJ2-1|TRBV24-1
TGTGCCACCAGTTCGGGACAGATAAATGAGCAGTTCTTC
CATSSGQINEQFF
>.|.|15|TRBJ2-5|TRBV5-4
TGTGCCAGCAGCCCCTCAACAGGGTATATGGAGACCCAGTACTTC
CASSPSTGYMETQYF
>few|TRBD1|16|TRBJ2-5|TRBV11-2
TGTGCCAGCAGCTTAGGCCGCAGGGGGCGAGGAGAGACCCAGTACTTC
CASSLGRRGRGETQYF
>few|.|14|TRBJ1-2|TRBV5-6
TGTGCCACCGCGGACAGAGGATTTAACTATGGCTACACCTTC
CATADRGFNYGYTF
>few|.|14|TRBJ2-3|TRBV24-1
TGTGCCACCAGTGGGACACCTAGCACAGATACGCAGTATTTT
CATSGTPSTDTQYF
>few|.|13|TRBJ2-2|TRBV6-2/TRBV6-3
TGTGCCAGCAGTTATCGGGCTTCCGGGGAGCTGTTTTTT
CASSYRASGELFF
>few|TRBD2|16|TRBJ2-1|TRBV7-9
TGTGCCAGCAGCTTACCAACTTGGGGACTAGCGGGAATCGAGTTCTTC
CASSLPTWGLAGIEFF
>.|TRBD2|13|TRBJ2-1|TRBV2
TGTGCCAGCAGCAAGCGGGACTACAATGAGCAGTTCTTC
CASSKRDYNEQFF
>.|.|16|TRBJ2-5|TRBV5-1
TGCGCCAGCAGCGTCGGACTTGGCGAGATTCAAGAGACCCAGTACTTC
CASSVGLGEIQETQYF
>few|.|14|TRBJ2-1|TRBV20-1
TGCAGTGCTAGTACCGGTTGGTCCTACAATGAGCAGTTCTTC
CSASTGWSYNEQFF
>.|.|14|TRBJ2-1|TRBV12-3/TRBV12-4
TGTGCCAGCAGTTCCGGCAACGTTTACAATGAGCAGTTCTTC
CASSSGNVYNEQFF